Presented here are 16 T cell receptor beta chains from one specimen sequenced in a study of blood T cell repertoires in COVID-19. TCRdb keeps only in-frame clones here, not all; method: immunoSEQ multiplex PCR. Among around 95,000 clones listed, over 70% were seen once. Sample: peripheral blood. Every receptor here comes from a woman older than 75 with acute or convalescent COVID-19.

The rearrangement joins TRBV19 to TRBJ2-2; TRBD1 matches at 9 bases. The CDR3 spans 16 residues. Germline CDR1 reads LNHDA; CDR2 reads SQIVND (reference sequence). V lost 6 bases and J lost 4; bases outside the gene matches: 9. DNA for the CDR3: TGTGCCAGTAGGCCTCACAGGGGGCAGAGCACCGGGGAGCTGTTTTTT. Its translation: CASRPHRGQSTGELFF.

Written as DNA, the CDR3 is TGTGCCAGTAGCCGGACAGGAGCCCCTTACGAGCAGTACTTC. As protein: CASSRTGAPYEQYF. V gene TRBV19 combines with J gene TRBJ2-7; 7 nucleotides match TRBD1. The CDR3 consists of 14 residues. Germline V gene data show CDR1 as LNHDA and CDR2 as SQIVND (reference sequence). The V segment lost 6 bases and the J segment 4 bases; nucleotides outside the gene matches: 9.

This chain joins TRBV6-5 and TRBJ1-2; TRBD1 matches at 8 bases. Losses at the gene ends were 2 bases for V and 7 bases for J; bases not matched to a gene: 9. Germline CDR1 MNHEY, CDR2 SVGAGI. CDR3 length equals 15 residues. In nucleotides, the CDR3 is TGTGCCAGCAGTTACGCTCACCCGACAGGGGTTGGCTACACCTTC. This sequence encodes CASSYAHPTGVGYTF.

V gene TRBV18 combines with J gene TRBJ2-7; 8 bases are a match to TRBD1. Trimming removed 2 bases from V and 1 base from J; junction bases left unmatched: 4. The CDR3 extends over 15 amino acids. From germline, CDR1 is KGHSH and CDR2 LQKENI. This CDR3 is CASSPGTGLSYEQYV. DNA for the CDR3: TGTGCCAGCTCACCAGGGACAGGTTTATCCTACGAGCAGTACGTC.

The genes are TRBV29-1 and TRBJ2-4, with TRBD2 matching over 7 bases. The CDR3 length is 13 residues. In germline, CDR1 is SQVTM, CDR2 ANQGSEA. V lost 6 bases to trimming and J lost 0 bases; unmatched junction nucleotides: 2. The CDR3 protein is CSVGGLAKNIQYF. The CDR3 DNA sequence: TGCAGCGTGGGGGGGTTAGCCAAAAACATTCAGTACTTC.

The chain has TRBV6-2 or TRBV6-3 and TRBJ2-2; 7 positions match TRBD2. The CDR3 sequence is 16 residues long. V trimming: 1 base; J trimming: 2 bases; junction bases outside the gene matches: 4. Germline CDR1 and CDR2: MNHEY and SVGEGT. The CDR3 coding sequence is TGTGCCAGCAGTTACTGGCGGGGGTTAAACACCGGGGAGCTGTTTTTT. Residues: CASSYWRGLNTGELFF.

The chain links TRBV15 to TRBJ1-2; D perhaps matches TRBD1 (6 bases). The CDR3 has 15 amino acids. Trimming removed 2 bases at V and 11 bases at J, with 21 bases between. The germline V gene has CDR1 LNHNV and CDR2 YYDKDF (reference sequence). The CDR3 spells CATSRTSGTTERYTF. The CDR3 region has the DNA TGTGCCACCAGCAGAACGTCGGGGACAACGGAGCGGTACACCTTC.

V and J are TRBV19 and TRBJ1-6; D is ambiguous. The CDR3 extends over 12 amino acids. V was shortened by 9 bases and J by 7 bases, with 10 bases between the two germline ends. The germline V gene encodes CDR1 LNHDA and CDR2 SQIVND (reference sequence). CDR3 sequence: CASRQANSPLHF. CDR3 nucleotide sequence: TGTGCCAGCCGGCAGGCAAATTCACCCCTCCACTTT.

This clone was observed a single time. This rearrangement joins TRBV7-9 to TRBJ1-4, with a possible D match to TRBD1 (6 bases). Trimming removed 5 bases at V and 1 base at J, with 14 bases between. The CDR3 loop spans 16 amino acids. Germline loops: CDR1 SEHNR, CDR2 FQNEAQ (reference sequence). CDR3 region: CASSPRGRGTNEKLFF. The DNA for the CDR3 is TGTGCCAGCAGCCCCCGCGGCAGGGGAACTAATGAAAAACTGTTTTTT.

The CDR3, as DNA: TGTGCCAGCTCACCAAGACAGGACTACGAGCAGTACGTC. Amino acid sequence: CASSPRQDYEQYV. The rearrangement uses TRBV18 and TRBJ2-7, with a weak D call TRBD1 (6 bases). Germline values: CDR1 KGHSH, CDR2 LQKENI. This CDR3 has 13 residues. The germline V and J ends were trimmed by 2 bases and 3 bases, with 8 bases remaining between them.

The chain uses TRBV28 and TRBJ2-4; 10 nucleotides align to TRBD1. V lost 5 bases, J lost 6 bases, and 13 bases stayed unmatched. Germline CDR1 is MDHEN and CDR2 is SYDVKM. The CDR3 is 17 residues long. CDR3 amino acids: CASSQRQGARRGNIQYF. The DNA for the CDR3 is TGTGCCAGCAGTCAACGACAGGGGGCGAGGCGTGGAAACATTCAGTACTTC.

The chain recombines TRBV6-5 with TRBJ2-3, with 8 bases fitting TRBD1. The CDR3 runs to 16 residues. Germline CDR1 MNHEY, CDR2 SVGAGI. V shed 2 bases, J shed 1 base, and the junction held 5 bases outside the gene matches. The CDR3 region is CASSYGQGIRTDTQYF. CDR3 coding DNA: TGTGCCAGCAGTTACGGACAGGGAATTCGCACAGATACGCAGTATTTT.

This clone was counted a few times. The J gene is TRBJ1-1, the V gene TRBV2, with 8 bases aligning to TRBD1. This CDR3 region has 13 residues. V lost 8 bases and J lost 7; bases outside the gene matches: 9. CDR1 SNHLY and CDR2 FYNNEI come from the germline V gene. CDR3 sequence reads: CASGSRGQGEAFF. CDR3 nucleotide sequence: TGTGCCAGCGGGAGCAGGGGGCAGGGTGAAGCTTTCTTT.

The chain recombines TRBV9 with TRBJ2-3, with TRBD2 matching over 8 bases. Germline values: CDR1 SGDLS, CDR2 YYNGEE. The V gene end was trimmed by 4 bases and the J gene end by 4 bases; junction bases not matched to a gene: 5. The CDR3 has 14 residues. The CDR3 loop reads CASSRGGHSDTQYF. CDR3 bases: TGTGCCAGCAGCCGGGGGGGGCATTCAGATACGCAGTATTTT.

This rearrangement joins TRBV7-2 to TRBJ2-2, with 7 bases identical to TRBD2. V lost 1 base, J lost 5 bases, and 7 bases stayed unmatched. Germline V gene sequence: CDR1 SGHTA, CDR2 FQGNSA. This CDR3 comprises 16 residues. CDR3 nucleotides: TGTGCCAGCAGCTTAGATTATGGGGGGGGGACCGGGGAGCTGTTTTTT. Translation gives CASSLDYGGGTGELFF. The whole variable domain, remainder taken from reference TRBV7-2 and TRBJ2-2, is GAGVSQSPSNKVTEKGKDVELRCDPISGHTALYWYRQSLGQGLEFLIYFQGNSAPDKSGLPSDRFSAERTGGSVSTLTIQRTQQEDSAVYLCASSLDYGGGTGELFFGEGSRLTVL.

The table lists this clone with a count of one. The V gene is TRBV24-1, the J gene TRBJ2-2; no firm D call. V was trimmed by 2 bases and J by 1 base, leaving 4 bases between them. The germline gives CDR1 KGHDR, CDR2 SFDVKD. The CDR3 covers 14 residues. The CDR3 loop is CATSDYRNTGELFF. CDR3 coding DNA: TGTGCCACCAGTGATTACAGGAACACCGGGGAGCTGTTTTTT.